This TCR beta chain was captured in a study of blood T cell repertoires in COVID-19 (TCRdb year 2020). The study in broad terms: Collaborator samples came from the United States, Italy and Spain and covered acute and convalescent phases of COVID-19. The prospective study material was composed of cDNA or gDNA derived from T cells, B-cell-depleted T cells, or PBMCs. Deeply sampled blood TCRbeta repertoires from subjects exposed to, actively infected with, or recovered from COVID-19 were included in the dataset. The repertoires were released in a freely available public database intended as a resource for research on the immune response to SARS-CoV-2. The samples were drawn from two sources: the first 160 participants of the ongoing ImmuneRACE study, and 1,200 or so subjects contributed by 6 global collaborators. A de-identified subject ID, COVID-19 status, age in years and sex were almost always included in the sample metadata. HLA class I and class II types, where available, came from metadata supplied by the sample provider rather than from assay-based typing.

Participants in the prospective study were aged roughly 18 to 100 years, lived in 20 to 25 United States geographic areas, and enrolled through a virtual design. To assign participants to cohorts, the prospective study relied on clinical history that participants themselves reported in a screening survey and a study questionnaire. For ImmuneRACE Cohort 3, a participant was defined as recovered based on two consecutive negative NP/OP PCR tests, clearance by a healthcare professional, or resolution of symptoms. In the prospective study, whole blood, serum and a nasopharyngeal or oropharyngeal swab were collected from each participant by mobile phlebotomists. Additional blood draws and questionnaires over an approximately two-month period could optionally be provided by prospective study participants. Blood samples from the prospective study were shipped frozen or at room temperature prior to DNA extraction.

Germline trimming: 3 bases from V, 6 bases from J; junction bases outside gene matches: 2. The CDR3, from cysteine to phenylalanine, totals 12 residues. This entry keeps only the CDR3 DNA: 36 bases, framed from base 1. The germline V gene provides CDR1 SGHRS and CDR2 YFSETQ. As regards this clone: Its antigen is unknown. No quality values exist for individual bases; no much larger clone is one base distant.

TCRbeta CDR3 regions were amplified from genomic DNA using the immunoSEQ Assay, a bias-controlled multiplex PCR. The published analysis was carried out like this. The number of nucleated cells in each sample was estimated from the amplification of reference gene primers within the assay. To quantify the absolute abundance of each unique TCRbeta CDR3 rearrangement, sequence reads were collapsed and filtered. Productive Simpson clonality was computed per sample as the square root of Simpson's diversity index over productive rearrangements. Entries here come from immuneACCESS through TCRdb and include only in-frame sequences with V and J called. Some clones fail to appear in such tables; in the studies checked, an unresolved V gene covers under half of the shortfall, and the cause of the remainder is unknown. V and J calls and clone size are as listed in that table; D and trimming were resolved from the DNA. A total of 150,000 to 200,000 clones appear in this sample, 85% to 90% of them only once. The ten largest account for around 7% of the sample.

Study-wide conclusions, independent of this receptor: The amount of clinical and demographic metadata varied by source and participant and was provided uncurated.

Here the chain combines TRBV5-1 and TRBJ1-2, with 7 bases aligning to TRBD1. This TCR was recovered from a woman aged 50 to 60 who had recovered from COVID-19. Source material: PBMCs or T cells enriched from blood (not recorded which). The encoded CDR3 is CASSSQGNGYTF. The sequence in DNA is TGCGCCAGCAGCTCACAGGGGAATGGCTACACCTTC.